A single sample gave rise to the 26 T cell receptor beta chains below, sequenced in a study of cytomegalovirus exposure and HLA in healthy donors. Amplification used 60 Vbeta primers and 13 Jbeta primers. Measured with immunoSEQ multiplex PCR; TCRdb has only the in-frame clones, and not every one. This sample carries around 110,000 clones, approximately 81% of them seen once, and the ten largest clones take about 3.9%. Material: PBMCs. All receptors come from a woman younger than 45 in good health and CMV-seronegative.

This chain uses TRBV6-5 with TRBJ1-5; D not resolved. Germline V gene data show CDR1 as MNHEY and CDR2 as SVGAGI. The CDR3 runs 14 residues. Trimming left V 8 bases short and J 4 bases short, with 15 bases between. CDR3 protein: CASSYLLVNQPQHF. CDR3 in DNA: TGTGCCAGCTCCTACCTACTGGTAAATCAGCCCCAGCATTTT.

V gene TRBV27 combines with J gene TRBJ2-7; 7 positions agree with TRBD2. Germline CDR1 MNHEY, CDR2 SMNVEV (reference sequence). V lost 4 bases and J lost 3; bases outside the gene matches: 9. CDR3 length: 15 residues. The chain's CDR3 is CASSSVAGVGYEQYF. The CDR3 nucleotides are TGTGCCAGCAGTTCTGTGGCGGGAGTGGGCTACGAGCAGTACTTC.

This chain links TRBV21-1 with TRBJ2-5; whether TRBD2, the table's D call, matches the DNA was not checked. TRBV21-1 is termed a pseudogene. This CDR3 has 16 amino acids. DNA for the CDR3: TGTGCCAGCAGCAAAGTCGGGTGGAAACTCCAAGAGACCCAGTACTTC. Its translation: CASSKVGWKLQETQYF.

The rearrangement uses TRBV25-1 and TRBJ1-2; D is uncertain. V dropped 6 bases and J dropped 4 bases, with 6 bases sitting between them. This CDR3 is built from 11 residues. From germline, CDR1 is MGHDK and CDR2 SYGVNS. This CDR3 reads CASSEFYGYTF. The CDR3, as DNA: TGTGCCAGCAGCGAGTTCTATGGCTACACCTTC.

This clone was observed once. V is TRBV28 and J is TRBJ2-3; 9 bases fit TRBD2. Trimming took 6 bases from V and 4 from J; bases not matched to a gene: 11. There are 16 residues in the CDR3. Germline assignment: CDR1 MDHEN and CDR2 SYDVKM. CDR3 coding DNA: TGTGCCAGCAGGGAAATAGCGGGAGTCGTCGCAGATACGCAGTATTTT. This gives the protein CASREIAGVVADTQYF.

This chain uses TRBV4-1 with TRBJ2-7; a weak D match, TRBD1 (6 bases). V lost 4 bases and J 6 bases, leaving 16 bases between the germline ends. CDR3 length: 14 amino acids. In germline, CDR1 is MGHRA, CDR2 YSYEKL. For the CDR3, the DNA is TGCGCCAGCAGCCCAGGGGCAGGGGCGGGCGAGCAGTACTTC. It yields the protein CASSPGAGAGEQYF.

The V gene is TRBV11-2, the J gene TRBJ1-5; tentatively, D is TRBD1 (5 bases). V lost 3 bases, J lost 2 bases, and 11 bases lay in between. This CDR3 region has 15 residues. Germline values: CDR1 SGHAT, CDR2 FQNNGV. In DNA form, the CDR3 reads TGTGCCAGCAGCTTCGATGGACAACGCAATCAGCCCCAGCATTTT. It specifies CASSFDGQRNQPQHF.

The chain carries TRBV7-2 and TRBJ1-5; no definite D call. The V end lost 1 base, the J end lost 3 bases, and 7 bases lay between the germline ends. CDR3 length equals 14 residues. Germline V lookup: CDR1 SGHTA, CDR2 FQGNSA. The CDR3: CASSLVVDNQPQHF. CDR3 DNA: TGTGCCAGCAGCTTAGTGGTAGACAATCAGCCCCAGCATTTT.

The V gene is TRBV6-1, the J gene TRBJ2-3, with TRBD1 identical over 8 bases. Trimming took 0 bases from V and 1 from J; bases not matched to a gene: 3. In germline, CDR1 is MNHNS, CDR2 SASEGT. This CDR3 is 16 amino acids long. The CDR3 loop is CASSEAPGQGTDTQYF. The CDR3 region has the DNA TGTGCCAGCAGTGAAGCACCGGGACAGGGCACAGATACGCAGTATTTT.

The rearrangement uses TRBV10-2 and TRBJ2-2, with a weak D call TRBD2 (6 bases). The CDR3 sequence is 15 residues long. V gave up 6 bases and J gave up 5 bases, with 16 bases separating them. Germline V gene data show CDR1 as WSHSY and CDR2 as SAAADI. The DNA of the CDR3 is TGCGCCAGCAGAGGAGGGTTTGAGTCAACCGGGGAGCTGTTTTTT. It codes for CASRGGFESTGELFF.

V usage is TRBV10-2 and J usage is TRBJ2-7; 14 bases line up with TRBD2. The trim removed 3 bases at V and 6 bases at J, leaving 4 bases unmatched. The germline V gene has CDR1 WSHSY and CDR2 SAAADI. This CDR3 contains 15 residues. In DNA form, the CDR3 reads TGCGCCAGCAGTGATGGGACTAGCGGGAGTGTCGAGCAGTACTTC. It yields the protein CASSDGTSGSVEQYF.

J is TRBJ2-3 and V is TRBV10-3, with a tentative D call TRBD2 (6 bases). CDR1 is ENHRY and CDR2 is SYGVKD in the germline V gene. The CDR3 is made up of 15 amino acids. The CDR3, as DNA: TGTGCATCCCGCCCCACGGGAGTGGGCACAGATACGCAGTATTTT. Its translation: CASRPTGVGTDTQYF.

V is TRBV9 and J is TRBJ1-1, with D tentatively TRBD1 (5 bases). Germline lookup yields CDR1 SGDLS and CDR2 YYNGEE. Trimming removed 3 bases at V and 4 bases at J, with 7 bases between. The CDR3 consists of 12 residues. CDR3 nucleotide sequence: TGTGCCAGCAGCGCCGGGGGCACTGAAGCTTTCTTT. This gives the protein CASSAGGTEAFF.

This chain links TRBV28 with TRBJ1-5; D is uncertain. The CDR3 loop spans 18 amino acids. With 5 bases removed from V and 3 bases from J, the gap between germline ends came to 23 bases. Per the germline V gene, CDR1 is MDHEN and CDR2 is SYDVKM. CDR3 sequence: CASSQPPGMVRNNQPQHF. The CDR3 DNA sequence: TGTGCCAGCAGTCAGCCTCCAGGAATGGTCAGGAACAATCAGCCCCAGCATTTT.

The table lists this clone with a count of one. The chain carries TRBV7-2 and TRBJ1-3; TRBD1 aligns across 9 bases. V trimming: 2 bases; J trimming: 0 bases; junction bases outside the gene matches: 8. This CDR3 is built from 18 residues. Per the germline V gene, CDR1 is SGHTA and CDR2 is FQGNSA. The CDR3, as DNA: TGTGCCAGCAGCTTAAACCGCTTGGGACAGGGCTCTGGAAACACCATATATTTT. Its translation is CASSLNRLGQGSGNTIYF.

The chain combines TRBV28 with TRBJ2-5; a weak D match, TRBD1 (7 bases). The CDR3 sequence is 13 residues long. In germline, CDR1 is MDHEN, CDR2 SYDVKM. Trimming took 5 bases from V and 9 from J, leaving 16 bases between them. Here the CDR3 reads CASSPGQEGAQYF. The CDR3 coding sequence is TGTGCCAGCAGTCCCGGACAGGAGGGGGCCCAGTACTTC.

The chain recombines TRBV5-5 with TRBJ2-4, with D perhaps matching TRBD2 (7 bases). V dropped 5 bases and J dropped 0 bases, with 18 bases sitting between them. Looked up from germline, CDR1 is SGHKS and CDR2 is YYEKEE (reference sequence). The CDR3 contains 17 residues. CDR3 in DNA: TGTGCCAGCAGTACGGGGGGCAGCGCACTAGCCAAAAACATTCAGTACTTC. Protein: CASSTGGSALAKNIQYF. The entire variable domain, with the rest obtained from reference TRBV5-5 and TRBJ2-4, is as follows: DAGVTQSPTHLIKTRGQQVTLRCSPISGHKSVSWYQQVLGQGPQFIFQYYEKEERGRGNFPDRFSARQFPNYSSELNVNALLLGDSALYLCASSTGGSALAKNIQYFGAGTRLSVL.

CDR3 amino acids: CASSWGVQETQYF. In DNA, the CDR3 is TGTGCCAGCAGCTGGGGAGTCCAAGAGACCCAGTACTTC. V gene TRBV7-9 combines with J gene TRBJ2-5, with a possible D match to TRBD2 (5 bases). Trimming took off 4 bases at V and 1 base at J, with 7 bases between the two ends. This CDR3 has 13 amino acids. CDR1 is SEHNR and CDR2 is FQNEAQ in the germline V gene (reference sequence).

This chain links TRBV2 with TRBJ2-1; possibly TRBD2 for D (5 bases). The germline CDR1 and CDR2 sequences are SNHLY and FYNNEI. This CDR3 is built from 13 residues. Trimming pared 4 bases from V and 8 bases from J, leaving 12 bases between. The CDR3 protein is CASSGYTSYEQFF. CDR3 nucleotide sequence: TGTGCCAGCAGTGGATACACTAGTTATGAGCAGTTCTTC.

This rearrangement joins TRBV7-9 to TRBJ2-3; D is unresolved. Trimming left V 3 bases short and J 6 bases short, with 7 bases between. The CDR3 is made up of 12 amino acids. CDR1 and CDR2 from the germline V gene are SEHNR and FQNEAQ (reference sequence). The CDR3 is CASSFPRDTQYF. The CDR3 DNA follows: TGTGCCAGCAGCTTTCCACGGGATACGCAGTATTTT.

The sample holds a few counts of this clone. This rearrangement joins TRBV10-2 to TRBJ2-3, with D possibly being TRBD1 (7 bases). CDR1 WSHSY and CDR2 SAAADI come from the germline V gene. V was shortened by 7 bases and J by 5 bases, with 13 bases between the two germline ends. CDR3 size: 13 residues. The CDR3 spells CASTNRGGDTQYF. CDR3 DNA sequence: TGCGCCAGCACAAACAGGGGAGGAGATACGCAGTATTTT.

This CDR3 reads CAWIPDRGFRYEQYF. DNA for the CDR3: TGTGCCTGGATCCCCGACAGGGGGTTTAGGTACGAGCAGTACTTC. The V gene is TRBV30, the J gene TRBJ2-7, with 9 positions matching TRBD1. Germline V gene sequence: CDR1 GTSNPN, CDR2 SVGIG (reference sequence). CDR3 size: 15 residues. Losses at the gene ends were 4 bases for V and 4 bases for J; bases not matched to a gene: 11.

The rearrangement links TRBV7-9 to TRBJ2-3; a possible D gene is TRBD1 (5 bases). Germline lookup yields CDR1 SEHNR and CDR2 FQNEAQ (reference sequence). The germline V and J ends were trimmed by 4 bases and 1 base, with 9 bases remaining between them. The CDR3 totals 14 residues. The CDR3 coding sequence is TGTGCCAGCAGCTCCGACAGACGCACAGATACGCAGTATTTT. Translated, it gives CASSSDRRTDTQYF.

This clone was recorded only once. The chain employs TRBV5-1 and TRBJ2-7; a possible D gene is TRBD1 (5 bases). V was clipped by 2 bases and J by 4 bases, with 7 bases between them. The CDR3 totals 12 residues. From germline, CDR1 is SGHRS and CDR2 YFSETQ. The CDR3: CASSFQGYEQYF. The CDR3 DNA reads TGCGCCAGCAGCTTCCAGGGTTACGAGCAGTACTTC.

The gene calls are TRBV9 and TRBJ1-3, with 12 bases that match TRBD1. This CDR3 spans 17 amino acids. Germline V gene lookup returns CDR1 SGDLS and CDR2 YYNGEE. V trimming: 3 bases; J trimming: 1 base; junction bases outside the gene matches: 5. The CDR3, as DNA: TGTGCCAGCAGCGATGGGACAGGGGGCTTGTCTGGAAACACCATATATTTT. Protein sequence: CASSDGTGGLSGNTIYF.

This clone appeared a few times. The chain employs TRBV18 and TRBJ1-2; D is undetermined. Germline V CDR1 and CDR2: KGHSH, LQKENI. The ends were cut back, 6 bases at V and 3 bases at J, with 11 bases in the middle. The CDR3 has 13 amino acids. The DNA for the CDR3 is TGTGCCAGCTCGGAGGACGGGTACTATGGCTACACCTTC. This translates into CASSEDGYYGYTF.